This T cell receptor beta chain was recorded in a study of T cell responses to AZD1222 COVID-19 vaccine. Study-wide results and limits: Baseline seropositivity occurred in only a handful of AZD1222 recipients.

Clones were read by immunoSEQ multiplex PCR, and TCRdb kept only the in-frame ones, dropping some. The sample records 86,000 or so clones, over 85% being singletons. As regards this clone: What it binds is unknown.

This TCR came from an adult in good health. Sequencing used peripheral blood, obtained on day 0 of AZD1222 vaccination.

The CDR3 protein is CASSIQGGGTDTQYF. CDR3 sequence (DNA): TGTGCCAGTAGTATTCAGGGGGGCGGAACAGATACGCAGTATTTT. The genes are TRBV19 and TRBJ2-3; D is perhaps TRBD1 (7 bases). V dropped 3 bases and J dropped 3 bases, with 13 bases sitting between them. Germline V gives CDR1 LNHDA, CDR2 SQIVND (reference sequence). This CDR3 has 15 residues.